This entry lists 30 T cell receptor beta chains sequenced from one sample in a study of T cell responses to AZD1222 COVID-19 vaccine. Assay: immunoSEQ multiplex PCR; the TCRdb copy retains only in-frame clones and omits some. This sample has 170,000 or so clones, with approximately 90% found just once. The sample in question was peripheral blood, obtained on day 0 of AZD1222 vaccination. These receptors were collected from an adult in good health.

This chain links TRBV19 with TRBJ1-3; the D is unclear. Deletions cut 5 bases from V and 3 bases from J, with 5 bases between. CDR3 length: 12 amino acids. Germline-derived CDR1 and CDR2 are LNHDA and SQIVND (reference sequence). CDR3 protein: CASSSVGNTIYF. The CDR3, as DNA: TGTGCCAGTAGTTCAGTTGGAAACACCATATATTTT.

The chain recombines TRBV7-2 with TRBJ1-5; D call uncertain. Looked up from germline, CDR1 is SGHTA and CDR2 is FQGNSA. The V and J ends lost 1 base and 6 bases respectively, with 7 bases between them. CDR3 length: 13 residues. This CDR3 reads CASSLDGIQPQHF. CDR3 DNA sequence: TGTGCCAGCAGCTTAGATGGGATTCAGCCCCAGCATTTT.

This chain links TRBV7-9 with TRBJ1-1; TRBD1 matches 9 bases. The CDR3 runs to 14 residues. Germline lookup yields CDR1 SEHNR and CDR2 FQNEAQ (reference sequence). The V and J ends lost 2 bases and 7 bases, in that order; junction bases with no gene match: 5. Here the CDR3 DNA reads TGTGCCAGCAGCTTAAACAGGGGGCCTAGTGAAGCTTTCTTT. Translating it yields CASSLNRGPSEAFF. The whole variable domain, filled in from reference TRBV7-9 and TRBJ1-1, reads DTGVSQNPRHKITKRGQNVTFRCDPISEHNRLYWYRQTLGQGPEFLTYFQNEAQLEKSRLLSDRFSAERPKGSFSTLEIQRTEQGDSAMYLCASSLNRGPSEAFFGQGTRLTVV.

The J gene is TRBJ1-2, the V gene TRBV11-2; maybe TRBD1 (6 bases). The CDR3 is 14 residues long. CDR1 and CDR2 from the germline V gene are SGHAT and FQNNGV. Trimming removed 4 bases at V and 6 bases at J, with 15 bases between. CDR3 amino acids: CASSSPRTAHGYTF. The CDR3 DNA reads as TGTGCCAGCAGCTCCCCTAGGACAGCCCATGGCTACACCTTC.

The V and J genes are TRBV5-6 and TRBJ1-2, with 9 positions matching TRBD1. CDR3 length: 15 residues. Germline lookup yields CDR1 SGHDT and CDR2 YYEEEE. After removal of 1 base from V and 5 bases from J, the junction contained 6 bases not matched to a gene. CDR3 region: CASSLQQGARYGYTF. As DNA, the CDR3 is TGTGCCAGCAGCTTGCAACAGGGGGCTAGGTATGGCTACACCTTC.

The sample holds one count of this clone. The gene calls are TRBV4-2 and TRBJ2-5; D possibly uses TRBD1 or TRBD2 (5 bases each). Trimming took off 3 bases at V and 4 bases at J, with 9 bases between the two ends. The CDR3 consists of 13 residues. From germline, CDR1 is LGHNA and CDR2 YNFKEQ. CDR3 sequence (DNA): TGTGCCAGCAGCCAGTTTGGGGGAGAGACCCAGTACTTC. It encodes CASSQFGGETQYF.

The chain employs TRBV5-6 and TRBJ1-6; 7 positions match TRBD1. Germline V lookup: CDR1 SGHDT, CDR2 YYEEEE. Trimming took 4 bases from V and 4 from J; bases not matched to a gene: 5. The CDR3 totals 15 residues. CDR3 nucleotide sequence: TGTGCCAGCAGCCAGACAGGGTTGTATAATTCACCCCTCCACTTT. Protein: CASSQTGLYNSPLHF. The whole variable domain, remainder taken from reference TRBV5-6 and TRBJ1-6, is DAGVTQSPTHLIKTRGQQVTLRCSPKSGHDTVSWYQQALGQGPQFIFQYYEEEERQRGNFPDRFSGHQFPNYSSELNVNALLLGDSALYLCASSQTGLYNSPLHFGNGTRLTVT.

This clone appeared a single time. The chain combines TRBV20-1 with TRBJ1-2; D is unresolved. Germline V gene sequence: CDR1 DFQATT, CDR2 SNEGSKA (reference sequence). Trimming pared 3 bases from V and 9 bases from J, leaving 17 bases between. There are 13 residues in the CDR3. This CDR3 reads CSASFRLGFRYTF. DNA of the CDR3: TGCAGTGCTAGTTTCCGCCTCGGCTTCCGCTACACCTTC.

The chain couples TRBV2 to TRBJ2-3, with D perhaps matching TRBD2 (6 bases). CDR1 SNHLY and CDR2 FYNNEI come from the germline V gene. This CDR3 contains 11 residues. V lost 6 bases and J lost 8, with 9 bases in between. The CDR3 loop reads CASSLAPTQYF. The DNA for the CDR3 is TGTGCCAGCAGCCTAGCGCCTACGCAGTATTTT.

CDR3 sequence: CASSPLGEGGLGYGYTF. In nucleotides, the CDR3 is TGTGCCAGCTCACCTCTAGGCGAAGGGGGGCTGGGCTATGGCTACACCTTC. The rearrangement links TRBV18 to TRBJ1-2, with D possibly being TRBD1 (6 bases). The V gene's germline CDR1 is KGHSH and CDR2 LQKENI. V lost 3 bases, J lost 4 bases, and 21 bases lay in between. The CDR3 runs 17 residues.

This rearrangement joins TRBV2 to TRBJ1-5; D perhaps matches TRBD1 (6 bases). CDR1 is SNHLY and CDR2 is FYNNEI in the germline V gene. Deletions cut 0 bases from V and 2 bases from J, with 8 bases between. The CDR3 runs to 15 residues. CDR3 nucleotides: TGTGCCAGCAGTGAAGCGGGGGCAGGCAATCAGCCCCAGCATTTT. Translating it yields CASSEAGAGNQPQHF.

V usage is TRBV19 and J usage is TRBJ2-7; the match to TRBD2 covers 8 bases. CDR3 length: 14 amino acids. Germline V gives CDR1 LNHDA, CDR2 SQIVND (reference sequence). V gave up 5 bases and J gave up 4 bases; unmatched junction bases: 7. CDR3 sequence (DNA): TGTGCCAGTAGTGGCTCGGGGGGGCATTACGAGCAGTACTTC. Protein sequence: CASSGSGGHYEQYF.

CDR3 DNA: TGTGCCAGTAGTATAAGGGCCGGGAGCACTGAAGCTTTCTTT. Translation gives CASSIRAGSTEAFF. The chain carries TRBV19 and TRBJ1-1; D unclear. The germline V and J ends were trimmed by 2 bases and 4 bases, with 11 bases remaining between them. Looked up from germline, CDR1 is LNHDA and CDR2 is SQIVND (reference sequence). The CDR3 contains 14 residues. Full variable domain (missing parts from reference TRBV19 and TRBJ1-1): DGGITQSPKYLFRKEGQNVTLSCEQNLNHDAMYWYRQDPGQGLRLIYYSQIVNDFQKGDIAEGYSVSREKKESFPLTVTSAQKNPTAFYLCASSIRAGSTEAFFGQGTRLTVV.

This CDR3 is CASSIQSRAKNIQYF. The CDR3 region has the DNA TGTGCCAGTAGTATCCAATCACGAGCCAAAAACATTCAGTACTTC. The chain recombines TRBV19 with TRBJ2-4; no clear D. CDR3 length: 15 residues. CDR1 and CDR2 (germline): LNHDA, SQIVND (reference sequence). V was pared by 3 bases and J by 0 bases, with 9 bases between.

The V call is TRBV4-2, the J call TRBJ2-7; D not resolved. Germline CDR1 reads LGHNA; CDR2 reads YNFKEQ. Trimming shortened V by 4 bases and J by 3 bases, and 16 bases separated the two germline ends. This CDR3 region has 15 residues. The CDR3 bases are TGTGCCAGCAGCCGAGAGAGGACCGGGTTCTACGAGCAGTACTTC. Protein sequence: CASSRERTGFYEQYF.

The genes are TRBV6-5 and TRBJ2-1, with 11 bases aligning to TRBD1. The CDR3 is made up of 14 amino acids. Germline CDR1 is MNHEY and CDR2 is SVGAGI. With V trimmed by 5 bases and J by 7 bases, 4 bases remained unmatched. CDR3 region: CASSRTGGANEQFF. Written as DNA, the CDR3 is TGTGCCAGCAGTCGGACAGGGGGCGCAAATGAGCAGTTCTTC.

This chain joins TRBV11-1 and TRBJ2-2; TRBD2 matches 7 bases. Germline values: CDR1 SGHAT, CDR2 FQDESV (reference sequence). The CDR3 has 16 residues. V gave up 2 bases and J gave up 2 bases; unmatched junction bases: 5. CDR3 in DNA: TGTGCCAGCAGCTTACATACGGGGGGAAACACCGGGGAGCTGTTTTTT. This codes for CASSLHTGGNTGELFF.

The CDR3 loop reads CASSMPRETQYF. Here the CDR3 DNA reads TGTGCCAGCAGCATGCCAAGGGAGACCCAGTACTTC. The chain carries TRBV5-4 and TRBJ2-5; the D is unclear. V was clipped by 4 bases and J by 5 bases, with 9 bases between them. The germline V gene has CDR1 SGHNT and CDR2 YYREEE (reference sequence). The CDR3 consists of 12 residues.

This clone was picked up a small number of times. This sequence joins TRBV9 and TRBJ2-2; no firm D call. The CDR3 spans 16 residues. The V end lost 0 bases, the J end lost 2 bases, and 11 bases lay between the germline ends. Germline V CDR1 and CDR2: SGDLS, YYNGEE. For the CDR3, the DNA is TGTGCCAGCAGCGTAGAGGTTTCGCCTAACACCGGGGAGCTGTTTTTT. Residues: CASSVEVSPNTGELFF.

The rearrangement links TRBV19 to TRBJ2-2; 12 nucleotides agree with TRBD2. The J segment lost 2 bases and the V segment lost 7 bases, leaving 8 bases of the junction unmatched. This CDR3 is 17 amino acids long. Germline CDR1 LNHDA, CDR2 SQIVND (reference sequence). CDR3 coding DNA: TGTGCCAGTACCGCCCTAGCGGGGGGGCTCAACACCGGGGAGCTGTTTTTT. Protein product: CASTALAGGLNTGELFF. The whole variable domain, filled in from reference TRBV19 and TRBJ2-2, reads DGGITQSPKYLFRKEGQNVTLSCEQNLNHDAMYWYRQDPGQGLRLIYYSQIVNDFQKGDIAEGYSVSREKKESFPLTVTSAQKNPTAFYLCASTALAGGLNTGELFFGEGSRLTVL.

This chain joins TRBV12-3 or TRBV12-4 and TRBJ2-7; no definite D call. This CDR3 region has 13 residues. The germline V and J ends were trimmed by 3 bases and 3 bases, with 9 bases remaining between them. In DNA, the CDR3 is TGTGCCAGCAGTTTGTTAACGCTCTACGAGCAGTACTTC. Encoded protein: CASSLLTLYEQYF.

The genes are TRBV6-2 or TRBV6-3 and TRBJ2-1; no firm D call. The CDR3 length is 16 residues. The V and J ends lost 6 bases and 0 bases respectively, with 15 bases between them. Per germline, CDR1 MNHEY and CDR2 SVGEGT. The CDR3 is CASSEPHWGSYNEQFF. The CDR3, as DNA: TGTGCCAGCAGCGAACCCCATTGGGGCTCCTACAATGAGCAGTTCTTC.

This chain links TRBV18 with TRBJ2-7, with D perhaps TRBD1 (6 bases). Looked up from germline, CDR1 is KGHSH and CDR2 is LQKENI. The V end was cut by 3 bases, the J end by 6 bases, with 12 bases between. This CDR3 has 13 residues. The CDR3 DNA reads TGTGCCAGCTCACCGTCCAGGGGCGCCGAGCAGTACTTC. As protein: CASSPSRGAEQYF.

The rearrangement links TRBV25-1 to TRBJ1-2; D gene ambiguous. The CDR3 runs 13 residues. With 7 bases removed from V and 6 bases from J, the gap between germline ends came to 15 bases. Looked up from germline, CDR1 is MGHDK and CDR2 is SYGVNS. The CDR3 nucleotides are TGTGCCAGCAAGGGCAGGCCCGCCAATGGCTACACCTTC. Its translation: CASKGRPANGYTF.

The chain recombines TRBV18 with TRBJ2-2; D may correspond to TRBD1 or TRBD2 (5 bases each). The ends were cut back, 6 bases at V and 1 base at J, with 9 bases in the middle. Germline CDR1 KGHSH, CDR2 LQKENI. The length of the CDR3 is 14 residues. Here the CDR3 reads CASSAGGNTGELFF. DNA of the CDR3: TGTGCCAGCTCGGCTGGGGGGAACACCGGGGAGCTGTTTTTT.

The chain couples TRBV27 to TRBJ2-2; tentatively, D is TRBD1 (5 bases). The CDR3 is made up of 16 amino acids. V gave up 2 bases and J gave up 3 bases, with 13 bases separating them. Germline CDR1 is MNHEY and CDR2 is SMNVEV (reference sequence). CDR3: CASSLKVGHYTGELFF. The CDR3 DNA sequence: TGTGCCAGCAGTTTAAAGGTGGGGCATTACACCGGGGAGCTGTTTTTT.

This clone was recorded at least ten times. V gene TRBV6-4 combines with J gene TRBJ2-2; no reliable D call. V gave up 2 bases and J gave up 7 bases, with 8 bases separating them. The CDR3 extends over 13 amino acids. In germline, CDR1 is MRHNA, CDR2 SNTAGT. CDR3 nucleotides: TGTGCCAGCAGTGACAAGGAAAACGGGGAGCTGTTTTTT. This gives the protein CASSDKENGELFF.

This clone was counted between two and nine times. This chain connects TRBV5-8 to TRBJ2-7; 8 positions match TRBD2. Germline values: CDR1 SGHTS, CDR2 YDEGEE. Losses at the gene ends were 4 bases for V and 3 bases for J; bases not matched to a gene: 6. The CDR3 has 14 amino acids. The CDR3 loop is CASSNRGGSYEQYF. The CDR3 DNA sequence: TGTGCCAGCAGCAACCGCGGGGGGAGCTACGAGCAGTACTTC.

The chain is built from TRBV7-3 and TRBJ2-1; maybe TRBD2 (6 bases). Germline V gives CDR1 SGHTA, CDR2 FQGTGA. Trimming pared 2 bases from V and 6 bases from J, leaving 14 bases between. The CDR3 is made up of 15 amino acids. CDR3 region: CASSLGAGPSNEQFF. The DNA for the CDR3 is TGTGCCAGCAGCTTAGGGGCGGGGCCCTCCAATGAGCAGTTCTTC.

The J gene is TRBJ1-6, the V gene TRBV5-6; tentatively, D is TRBD1 (5 bases). There are 15 residues in the CDR3. CDR1 and CDR2 (germline): SGHDT, YYEEEE. Trimming left V 0 bases short and J 8 bases short, with 12 bases between. The CDR3 reads CASSLEGTPYSPLHF. The CDR3 nucleotides read TGTGCCAGCAGCTTGGAAGGGACTCCCTATTCACCCCTCCACTTT.